The present T cell receptor (beta chain) was sequenced within a study of CD8+ T cells in alopecia areata. Study overall: Treated patients received oral tofacitinib, 5 to 10 mg twice daily. Tofacitinib administration persisted for 6 to 18 months, succeeded by 6 months off drug. Notes on the study in general: Sequencing of scalp samples also captures resident alphabeta T cells of normal skin.

The sequencing template was cDNA reverse transcribed from extracted RNA. Assay: immunoSEQ multiplex PCR; the TCRdb copy retains only in-frame clones and omits some. This table holds around 100,000 clones, 50% to 60% found once. Deletions cut 0 bases from V and 6 bases from J, with 10 bases between. Germline V gives CDR1 MNHNY, CDR2 SVGAGI (reference sequence). This CDR3 comprises 14 residues. Treatment indicated: oral pan-JAK inhibitor, 5-10 mg twice daily. This clone was picked up a small number of times. Antigen: not known. This sample comprised CD8+ T cells sorted from blood, obtained at week 56, from a patient treated with tofacitinib. V gene TRBV6-6 combines with J gene TRBJ2-3; D is ambiguous. The clonotype originates from a human donor with alopecia areata. CDR3 DNA sequence: TGTGCCAGCAGTTACTCGAGTGCCAGGGATACGCAGTATTTT. Translating it yields CASSYSSARDTQYF.